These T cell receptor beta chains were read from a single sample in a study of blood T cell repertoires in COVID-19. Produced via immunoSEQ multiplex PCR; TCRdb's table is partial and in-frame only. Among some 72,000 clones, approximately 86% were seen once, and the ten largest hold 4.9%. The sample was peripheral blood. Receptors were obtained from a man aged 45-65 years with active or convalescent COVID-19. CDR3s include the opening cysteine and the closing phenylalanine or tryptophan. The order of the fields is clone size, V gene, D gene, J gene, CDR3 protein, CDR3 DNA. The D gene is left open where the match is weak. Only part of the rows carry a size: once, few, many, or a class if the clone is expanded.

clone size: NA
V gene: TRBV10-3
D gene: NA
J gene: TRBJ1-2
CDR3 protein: CAISESEGGYTF
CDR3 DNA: TGTGCCATCAGTGAGTCAGAGGGCGGCTACACCTTC

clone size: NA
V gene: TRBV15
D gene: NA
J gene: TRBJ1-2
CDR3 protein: CATSRDRTGNGYTF
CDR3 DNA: TGTGCCACCAGCAGAGATAGAACAGGGAATGGCTACACCTTC

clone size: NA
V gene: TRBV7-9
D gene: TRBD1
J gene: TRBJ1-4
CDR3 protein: CASSQDRVNEKLFF
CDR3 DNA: TGTGCCAGCAGCCAGGACAGGGTTAATGAAAAACTGTTTTTT

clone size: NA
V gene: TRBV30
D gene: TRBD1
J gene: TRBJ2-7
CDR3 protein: CAWGQGHEQYF
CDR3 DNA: TGTGCCTGGGGACAGGGCCACGAGCAGTACTTC

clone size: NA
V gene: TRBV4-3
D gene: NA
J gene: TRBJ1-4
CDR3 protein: CASSQGGYNEKLFF
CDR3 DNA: TGCGCCAGCAGCCAGGGGGGGTATAATGAAAAACTGTTTTTT

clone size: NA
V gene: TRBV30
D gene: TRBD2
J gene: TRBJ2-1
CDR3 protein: CAWSVLAGGYNEQFF
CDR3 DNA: TGTGCCTGGAGTGTACTAGCGGGGGGGTACAATGAGCAGTTCTTC

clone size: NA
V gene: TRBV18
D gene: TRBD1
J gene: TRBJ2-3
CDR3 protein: CASSRGQDTDTQYF
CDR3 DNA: TGTGCCAGCTCACGAGGACAGGACACAGATACGCAGTATTTT

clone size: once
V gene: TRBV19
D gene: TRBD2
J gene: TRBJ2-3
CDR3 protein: CASSISSGGAADTQYF
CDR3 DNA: TGTGCCAGTAGTATATCCAGCGGGGGGGCCGCAGATACGCAGTATTTT

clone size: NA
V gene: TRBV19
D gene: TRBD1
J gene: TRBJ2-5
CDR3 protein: CASSIESGGRETQYF
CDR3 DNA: TGTGCCAGTAGTATAGAATCAGGGGGTAGGGAGACCCAGTACTTC

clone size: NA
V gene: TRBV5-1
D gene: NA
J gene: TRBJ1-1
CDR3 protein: CASSLPSVEAFF
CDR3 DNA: TGCGCCAGCAGCTTGCCAAGCGTCGAAGCTTTCTTT

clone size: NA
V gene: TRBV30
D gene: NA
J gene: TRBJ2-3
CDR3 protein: CAWTPRTDTQYF
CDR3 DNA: TGTGCCTGGACCCCTAGAACAGATACGCAGTATTTT

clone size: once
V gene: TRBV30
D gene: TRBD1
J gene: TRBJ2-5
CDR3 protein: CAWSYPGTGGETQYF
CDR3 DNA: TGTGCCTGGAGTTACCCCGGGACAGGGGGCGAGACCCAGTACTTC

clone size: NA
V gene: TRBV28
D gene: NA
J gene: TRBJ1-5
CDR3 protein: CASSSHGGNQPQHF
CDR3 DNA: TGTGCCAGCAGTTCCCATGGAGGAAATCAGCCCCAGCATTTT

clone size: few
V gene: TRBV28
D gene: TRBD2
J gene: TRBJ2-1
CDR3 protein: CASSFRATSGLHSYNEQFF
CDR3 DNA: TGTGCCAGCAGTTTCCGAGCGACTAGCGGCTTGCATTCCTACAATGAGCAGTTCTTC

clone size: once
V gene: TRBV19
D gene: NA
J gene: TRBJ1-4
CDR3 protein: CASSMQARENEKLFF
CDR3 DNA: TGTGCCAGTAGTATGCAGGCCAGGGAAAATGAAAAACTGTTTTTT

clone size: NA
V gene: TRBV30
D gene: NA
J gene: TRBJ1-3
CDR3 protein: CAWSDKGTGLSGNTIYF
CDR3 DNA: TGTGCCTGGAGCGATAAAGGAACCGGACTCTCTGGAAACACCATATATTTT

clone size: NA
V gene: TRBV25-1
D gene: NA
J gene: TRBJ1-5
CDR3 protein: CASSVGGADQPQHF
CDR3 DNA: TGTGCCAGCAGTGTTGGGGGGGCCGATCAGCCCCAGCATTTT

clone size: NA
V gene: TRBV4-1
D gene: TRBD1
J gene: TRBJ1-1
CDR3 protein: CASSHPSTGGRTEAFF
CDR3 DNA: TGCGCCAGCAGCCACCCCTCCACAGGGGGCCGAACTGAAGCTTTCTTT

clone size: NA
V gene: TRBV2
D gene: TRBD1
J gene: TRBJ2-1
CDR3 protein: CASRGGTGGNEQFF
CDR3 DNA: TGTGCCAGCAGGGGGGGCACAGGGGGGAATGAGCAGTTCTTC

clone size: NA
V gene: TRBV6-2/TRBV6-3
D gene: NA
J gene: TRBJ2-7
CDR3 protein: CASSTPNPQPYEQYF
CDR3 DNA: TGTGCCAGCAGTACCCCCAACCCACAACCCTACGAGCAGTACTTC

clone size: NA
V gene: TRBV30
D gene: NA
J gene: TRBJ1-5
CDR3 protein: CALDGGRNQPQHF
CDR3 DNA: TGTGCCTTGGACGGGGGACGCAATCAGCCCCAGCATTTT

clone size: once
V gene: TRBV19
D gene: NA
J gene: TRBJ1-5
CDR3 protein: CASSIQGLGQPQHF
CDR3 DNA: TGTGCCAGTAGTATCCAGGGTCTAGGACAGCCCCAGCATTTT

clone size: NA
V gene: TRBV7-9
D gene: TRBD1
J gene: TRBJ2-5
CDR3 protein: CASSLEQGIQETQYF
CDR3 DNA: TGTGCCAGCAGCTTAGAACAGGGGATCCAAGAGACCCAGTACTTC

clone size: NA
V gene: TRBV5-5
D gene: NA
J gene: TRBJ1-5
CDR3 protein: CASSLGHNSNQPQHF
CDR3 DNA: TGTGCCAGCAGCTTGGGTCACAATAGCAATCAGCCCCAGCATTTT

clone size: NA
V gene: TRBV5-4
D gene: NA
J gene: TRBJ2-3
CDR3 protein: CASSDGTGSTDTQYF
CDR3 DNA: TGTGCCAGCAGCGACGGGACTGGGAGCACAGATACGCAGTATTTT

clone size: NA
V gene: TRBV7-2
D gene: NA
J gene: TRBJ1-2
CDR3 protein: CASSLVGAANYGYTF
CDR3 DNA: TGTGCCAGCAGCTTAGTTGGGGCGGCTAACTATGGCTACACCTTC

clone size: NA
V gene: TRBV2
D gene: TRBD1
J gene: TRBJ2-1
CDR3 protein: CASSAGQGGNNEQFF
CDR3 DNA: TGTGCCAGCAGTGCTGGACAGGGGGGGAACAATGAGCAGTTCTTC

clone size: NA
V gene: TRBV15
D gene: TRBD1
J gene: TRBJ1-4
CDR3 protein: CATSTRQGSSTTNEKLFF
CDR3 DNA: TGTGCCACCAGCACAAGACAGGGAAGTTCTACAACTAATGAAAAACTGTTTTTT

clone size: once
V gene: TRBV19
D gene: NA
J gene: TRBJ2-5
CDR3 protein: CASSEGEGETQYF
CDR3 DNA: TGTGCCAGTAGCGAGGGGGAAGGGGAGACCCAGTACTTC

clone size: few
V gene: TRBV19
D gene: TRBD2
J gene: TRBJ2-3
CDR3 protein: CASTRTSGRDTQYF
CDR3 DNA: TGTGCCAGTACCCGGACTAGCGGCAGAGATACGCAGTATTTT

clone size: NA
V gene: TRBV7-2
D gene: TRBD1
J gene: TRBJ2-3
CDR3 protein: CASSIQPGTGSWDTQYF
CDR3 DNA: TGTGCCAGCAGCATCCAACCCGGGACAGGATCTTGGGATACGCAGTATTTT

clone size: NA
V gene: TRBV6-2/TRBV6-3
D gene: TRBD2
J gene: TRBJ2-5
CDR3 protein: CASSYSIGSGAQYF
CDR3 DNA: TGTGCCAGCAGTTACTCGATCGGGAGCGGGGCCCAGTACTTC

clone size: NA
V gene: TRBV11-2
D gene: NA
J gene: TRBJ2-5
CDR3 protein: CASSLGLQETQYF
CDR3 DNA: TGTGCCAGCAGCTTAGGACTACAAGAGACCCAGTACTTC

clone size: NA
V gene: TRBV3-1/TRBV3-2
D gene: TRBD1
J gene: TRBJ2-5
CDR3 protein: CASSQHDRGRETQYF
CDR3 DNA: TGTGCCAGCAGCCAACACGACAGGGGGAGAGAGACCCAGTACTTC

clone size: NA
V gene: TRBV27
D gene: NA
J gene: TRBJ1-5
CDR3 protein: CASRLSRGSNQPQHF
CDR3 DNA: TGTGCCAGCAGACTGTCCAGGGGAAGCAATCAGCCCCAGCATTTT

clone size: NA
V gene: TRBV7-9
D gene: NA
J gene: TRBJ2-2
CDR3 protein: CASSIGTRDTGELFF
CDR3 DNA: TGTGCCAGCAGCATAGGGACAAGGGACACCGGGGAGCTGTTTTTT

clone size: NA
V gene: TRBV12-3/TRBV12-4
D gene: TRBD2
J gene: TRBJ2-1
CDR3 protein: CASTFGGDEQFF
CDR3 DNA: TGTGCCAGCACCTTCGGGGGGGATGAGCAGTTCTTC

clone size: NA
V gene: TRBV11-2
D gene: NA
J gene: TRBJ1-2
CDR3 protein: CASSPDTGFGYTF
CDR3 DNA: TGTGCCAGCAGCCCAGACACAGGGTTTGGCTACACCTTC

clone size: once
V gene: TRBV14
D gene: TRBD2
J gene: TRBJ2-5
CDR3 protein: CASSQERGGLETQYF
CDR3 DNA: TGTGCCAGCAGCCAAGAACGGGGGGGCCTAGAGACCCAGTACTTC

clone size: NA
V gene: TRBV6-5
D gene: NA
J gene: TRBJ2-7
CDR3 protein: CASSYSGGLSYEQYF
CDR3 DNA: TGTGCCAGCAGTTACTCAGGGGGTCTCTCCTACGAGCAGTACTTC

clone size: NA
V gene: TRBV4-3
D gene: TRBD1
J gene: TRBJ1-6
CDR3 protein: CASSRGTGLNSPLHF
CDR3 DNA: TGCGCCAGCAGCCGGGGGACAGGCCTTAATTCACCCCTCCACTTT

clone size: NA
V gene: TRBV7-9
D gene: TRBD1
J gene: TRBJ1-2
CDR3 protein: CASSSGTDNGYTF
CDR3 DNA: TGTGCCAGCAGCTCGGGGACAGATAATGGCTACACCTTC

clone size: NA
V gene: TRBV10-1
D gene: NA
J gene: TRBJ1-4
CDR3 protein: CAGFRGLVKTNEKLFF
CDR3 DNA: TGCGCCGGCTTCCGGGGGTTGGTAAAAACTAATGAAAAACTGTTTTTT

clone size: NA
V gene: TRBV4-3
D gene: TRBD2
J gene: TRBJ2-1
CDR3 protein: CASSQDWGLAGAPNEQFF
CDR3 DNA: TGCGCCAGCAGCCAAGATTGGGGACTAGCGGGAGCCCCCAATGAGCAGTTCTTC

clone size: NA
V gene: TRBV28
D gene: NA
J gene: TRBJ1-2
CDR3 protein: CASSKQGPSYTF
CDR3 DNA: TGTGCCAGCAGTAAACAGGGTCCCTCCTACACCTTC

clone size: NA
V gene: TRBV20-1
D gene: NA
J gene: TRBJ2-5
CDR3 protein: CSGISGETQYF
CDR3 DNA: TGCAGTGGTATCAGCGGGGAGACCCAGTACTTC

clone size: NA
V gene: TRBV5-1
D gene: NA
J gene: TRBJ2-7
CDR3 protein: CASSLAGGGFYEQYF
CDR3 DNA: TGCGCCAGCAGCTTGGCGGGCGGGGGCTTTTACGAGCAGTACTTC

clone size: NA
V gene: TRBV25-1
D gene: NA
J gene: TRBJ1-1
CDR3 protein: CASSEVEQGRGTEAFF
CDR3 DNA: TGTGCCAGCAGTGAAGTGGAACAGGGCCGGGGAACTGAAGCTTTCTTT

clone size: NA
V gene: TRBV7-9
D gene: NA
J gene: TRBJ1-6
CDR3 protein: CASSLGGGTISPLHF
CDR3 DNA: TGTGCCAGCAGCTTAGGAGGGGGTACGATTTCACCCCTCCACTTT

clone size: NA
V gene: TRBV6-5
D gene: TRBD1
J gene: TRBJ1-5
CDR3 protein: CASSSQGDQPQHF
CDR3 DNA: TGTGCCAGCAGTTCACAGGGGGATCAGCCCCAGCATTTT

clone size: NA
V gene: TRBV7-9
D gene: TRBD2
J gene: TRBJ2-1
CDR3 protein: CASSPRGASYNEQFF
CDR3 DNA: TGTGCCAGCAGCCCGCGGGGGGCCTCCTACAATGAGCAGTTCTTC